This T cell receptor (beta chain) was recorded in a study of T cells in Graves' hyperthyroidism and ophthalmopathy. Template material for amplifying TCR beta CDR3 regions consisted of RNA transcripts. The study used the HTBI primer set for a first-round RT-PCR of the TCR CDR3. TCRdb ran MiXCR on the multiplex PCR reads and lists one entry per CDR3 protein. Of under 350,000 distinct CDR3 sequences listed, roughly a fifth are singletons. The CDR3 length is 15 residues. Germline CDR1 is SGHVS and CDR2 is FQNEAQ. Trimming left V 7 bases short and J 7 bases short, with 20 bases between. The chain combines TRBV7-8 with TRBJ2-1, with D possibly TRBD2 on 5 matching bases. The TCR comes from a woman in her fifties or sixties with Graves' hyperthyroidism. The sequenced sample was blood. In DNA form, the CDR3 reads TGTGCCAGCATCTCCCCAAGGGAGAGAGGGAATGAGCAGTTCTTC. Translated, it gives CASISPRERGNEQFF.